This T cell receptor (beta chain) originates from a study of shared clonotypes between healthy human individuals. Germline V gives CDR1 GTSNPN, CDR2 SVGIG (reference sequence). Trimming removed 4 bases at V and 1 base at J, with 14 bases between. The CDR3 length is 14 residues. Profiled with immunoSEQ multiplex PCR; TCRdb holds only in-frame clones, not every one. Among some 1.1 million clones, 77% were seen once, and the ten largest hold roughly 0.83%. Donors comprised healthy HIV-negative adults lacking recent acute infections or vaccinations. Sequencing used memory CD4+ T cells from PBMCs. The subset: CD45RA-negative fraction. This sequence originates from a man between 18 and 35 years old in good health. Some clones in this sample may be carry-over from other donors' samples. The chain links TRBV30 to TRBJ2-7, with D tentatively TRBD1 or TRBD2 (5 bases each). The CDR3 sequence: CAWTRDGNSYEQYF. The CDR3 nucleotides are TGTGCCTGGACCCGGGACGGGAATTCCTACGAGCAGTACTTC.